These 17 T cell receptor beta chains were all obtained from the same sample, sequenced in a study. TCRdb ran MiXCR on the 5' RACE reads and lists one entry per CDR3 protein. The data show about 6,000 distinct CDR3 sequences, with roughly three fifths seen just once and around an eighth held by the top ten. The sequenced sample consisted of naive CD4+ T cells sorted from blood. Subset denoted: naive CD4+ T cells, CD4+CD45RA+CD25-. The receptors come from a female donor with breast cancer.

The chain has TRBV6-2 or TRBV6-3 and TRBJ2-7, with 14 bases identical to TRBD2. The CDR3 loop spans 15 amino acids. The V gene end was trimmed by 6 bases and the J gene end by 5 bases; junction bases not matched to a gene: 6. The germline gives CDR1 MNHEY, CDR2 SVGEGT. The CDR3 here is CASSDLGLAGDEQYF. In nucleotides, the CDR3 is TGTGCCAGCAGCGACCTGGGACTAGCGGGAGACGAGCAGTACTTC.

The chain combines TRBV20-1 with TRBJ2-3, with D hard to call. Germline V gives CDR1 DFQATT, CDR2 SNEGSKA (reference sequence). The CDR3 contains 11 residues. V lost 5 bases and J lost 2, with 5 bases in between. DNA for the CDR3: TGCAGTGCTGAAATCACAGATACGCAGTATTTT. Protein product: CSAEITDTQYF.

This clonotype showed up just a few times. The chain joins TRBV5-5 to TRBJ2-1, with 12 bases lining up with TRBD2. CDR3 size: 18 residues. Germline loops: CDR1 SGHKS, CDR2 YYEKEE (reference sequence). With 3 bases clipped from V and 1 base from J, the junction kept 8 bases outside the gene matches. CDR3 coding DNA: TGTGCCAGCAGCTCCCGGGGGCTAGCGGGGGGGTCCTACAATGAGCAGTTCTTC. Its translation is CASSSRGLAGGSYNEQFF.

This sequence joins TRBV11-1 and TRBJ2-2, with TRBD1 identical over 9 bases. Germline values: CDR1 SGHAT, CDR2 FQDESV (reference sequence). Trimming at V came to 6 bases and at J to 6 bases, leaving 8 bases not matched to a gene. The CDR3 is made up of 15 amino acids. CDR3 region: CASSQLGQGPGELFF. The CDR3 region has the DNA TGTGCCAGCAGTCAGTTGGGACAGGGACCCGGGGAGCTGTTTTTT.

The table lists this clonotype with a few counts. The chain couples TRBV4-2 to TRBJ1-1, with no clear D. CDR1 is LGHNA and CDR2 is YNFKEQ in the germline V gene. The CDR3 is 14 residues long. Trimming shortened V by 1 base and J by 0 bases, and 6 bases separated the two germline ends. CDR3 sequence: CASSQVAMNTEAFF. CDR3 DNA: TGTGCCAGCAGCCAAGTAGCGATGAACACTGAAGCTTTCTTT.

The rearrangement links TRBV6-2 or TRBV6-3 to TRBJ2-7, with 8 nucleotides matching TRBD1. The germline CDR1 and CDR2 sequences are MNHEY and SVGEGT. The CDR3 sequence is 12 residues long. Germline trimming cut 6 bases from V and 6 bases from J; bases unmatched to any gene: 4. The CDR3 DNA is TGTGCCAGCAGGGCGACAGGGGTCGAGCAGTACTTC. This codes for CASRATGVEQYF.

CDR3 region: CASSHNRGLDEQFF. The CDR3 DNA reads TGTGCCAGCAGTCATAATCGGGGACTCGATGAGCAGTTCTTC. This chain connects TRBV6-2 or TRBV6-3 to TRBJ2-1; TRBD2 is a possible D gene (6 bases). V lost 5 bases and J lost 8, with 16 bases in between. The CDR3 sequence is 14 residues long. In germline, CDR1 is MNHEY, CDR2 SVGEGT.

V is TRBV4-2 and J is TRBJ2-2, with D perhaps TRBD1 (5 bases). The CDR3 is 18 residues long. The V end was cut by 4 bases, the J end by 0 bases, with 18 bases between. Germline V gives CDR1 LGHNA, CDR2 YNFKEQ. CDR3: CASSPRDSRTPNTGELFF. The CDR3 coding sequence is TGTGCCAGCAGCCCAAGAGATTCTAGGACACCGAACACCGGGGAGCTGTTTTTT.

This clonotype was picked up a small number of times. The J gene is TRBJ2-1, the V gene TRBV7-9, with 15 positions matching TRBD2. Germline CDR1 SEHNR, CDR2 FQNEAQ (reference sequence). The CDR3 totals 19 residues. With V trimmed by 6 bases and J by 2 bases, 11 bases remained unmatched. For the CDR3, the DNA is TGTGCCAGCAGACCCCGGGGGACTAGCGGGGGGATTCCCTACAATGAGCAGTTCTTC. Its protein product is CASRPRGTSGGIPYNEQFF.

The rearrangement uses TRBV4-1 and TRBJ2-1; D call uncertain. This CDR3 has 13 amino acids. V gave up 5 bases and J gave up 15 bases, with 20 bases separating them. Germline V lookup: CDR1 MGHRA, CDR2 YSYEKL. CDR3 in DNA: TGCGCCAGCAGCTTTTATAAGGACGCTGACATGTTCTTC. Protein sequence: CASSFYKDADMFF.

A few counts support this clonotype. This chain uses TRBV29-1 with TRBJ1-6; TRBD1 is a possible D gene (6 bases). CDR3 length: 16 amino acids. V was trimmed by 6 bases and J by 1 base, leaving 16 bases between them. Looked up from germline, CDR1 is SQVTM and CDR2 is ANQGSEA. The CDR3 coding sequence is TGCAGCGTCGCCCTTGCAGGGGAATCCTATAATTCACCCCTCCACTTT. Residues: CSVALAGESYNSPLHF.

The chain joins TRBV20-1 to TRBJ1-1, with a possible D match to TRBD1 (5 bases). The CDR3 length is 17 residues. Looked up from germline, CDR1 is DFQATT and CDR2 is SNEGSKA (reference sequence). Trimming removed 4 bases from V and 4 bases from J, with 25 bases in between. Here the CDR3 DNA reads TGCAGTGCTAATCACCCCAGCCGGGGCCTTGTGAGCACTGAAGCTTTCTTT. Its protein product is CSANHPSRGLVSTEAFF.

The chain couples TRBV3-1 to TRBJ2-5; 13 bases match TRBD2. CDR3 size: 17 residues. The germline CDR1 and CDR2 sequences are LGHDT and YNNKEL (reference sequence). V was pared by 1 base and J by 7 bases, with 9 bases of the junction left unmatched. The CDR3 sequence: CASSQGTSGSRIGTQYF. Written as DNA, the CDR3 is TGTGCCAGCAGCCAAGGGACTAGCGGGAGTCGGATCGGGACCCAGTACTTC.

This chain connects TRBV5-1 to TRBJ2-5; 9 bases align to TRBD2. The trim removed 0 bases at V and 7 bases at J, leaving 1 base unmatched. CDR1 is SGHRS, CDR2 YFSETQ, per germline. The CDR3 is 13 residues long. As DNA, the CDR3 is TGCGCCAGCAGCTTGGATAGCGGGGGGACCCAGTACTTC. Its protein is CASSLDSGGTQYF.

J is TRBJ2-5 and V is TRBV18; weak D call: TRBD2 (5 bases). Germline CDR1 and CDR2: KGHSH and LQKENI. The V and J ends lost 3 bases and 2 bases respectively, with 13 bases between them. This CDR3 is built from 15 residues. The CDR3 DNA sequence: TGTGCCAGCTCACCCCTAGCCCAAGAACAAGAGACCCAGTACTTC. Its translation is CASSPLAQEQETQYF. Full variable domain (missing parts from reference TRBV18 and TRBJ2-5): NAGVMQNPRHLVRRRGQEARLRCSPMKGHSHVYWYRQLPEEGLKFMVYLQKENIIDESGMPKERFSAEFPKEGPSILRIQQVVRGDSAAYFCASSPLAQEQETQYFGPGTRLLVL.

The rearrangement joins TRBV29-1 to TRBJ1-2; possibly TRBD1 for D (5 bases). V lost 6 bases and J lost 7, with 12 bases in between. The germline V gene has CDR1 SQVTM and CDR2 ANQGSEA. CDR3 length equals 11 residues. This CDR3 is CSVTVTGGYTF. The CDR3 DNA reads as TGCAGCGTGACAGTTACCGGTGGCTACACCTTC. Filled out from reference TRBV29-1 and TRBJ1-2, the complete variable domain reads SAVISQKPSRDICQRGTSLTIQCQVDSQVTMMFWYRQQPGQSLTLIATANQGSEATYESGFVIDKFPISRPNLTFSTLTVSNMSPEDSSIYLCSVTVTGGYTFGSGTRLTVV.

The J gene is TRBJ2-3, the V gene TRBV29-1; D may correspond to TRBD1 or TRBD2 (6 bases each). This CDR3 spans 14 amino acids. CDR1 and CDR2 (germline): SQVTM, ANQGSEA. Trimming pared 4 bases from V and 1 base from J, leaving 12 bases between. CDR3 protein: CSVGGAGGTDTQYF. The CDR3 bases are TGCAGCGTTGGGGGGGCCGGGGGCACAGATACGCAGTATTTT.